This TCR beta chain originates from a study of pediatric ulcerative colitis. This table comes from immunoSEQ multiplex PCR, and its TCRdb copy is limited to in-frame clones, with some not included. The sample holds 55,000 to 65,000 clones, 77% seen once. The clonotype comes from a boy younger than 18 with moderate ulcerative colitis. Sequenced sample: blood.

CDR3 in amino acids: CARVRGEAFF. CDR3 sequence (DNA): TGTGCCAGAGTCAGAGGTGAAGCTTTCTTT. This chain links TRBV5-6 with TRBJ1-1, with D hard to call. The V gene lost 8 bases and the J gene lost 7 bases, with 9 bases spanning the gap. Germline V gives CDR1 SGHDT, CDR2 YYEEEE. The CDR3 is 10 amino acids. Complete variable domain (other parts from reference TRBV5-6 and TRBJ1-1): DAGVTQSPTHLIKTRGQQVTLRCSPKSGHDTVSWYQQALGQGPQFIFQYYEEEERQRGNFPDRFSGHQFPNYSSELNVNALLLGDSALYLCARVRGEAFFGQGTRLTVV.